This T cell receptor (beta chain) was identified during a study of cytomegalovirus exposure and HLA in healthy donors. Study findings and constraints: What TCR beta sequences reportedly achieved was accurate prediction of HLA-A and HLA-B alleles in most subjects. The dataset shows that most TCR sequences were rare, while some public TCRs occurred in many donors. No immune exposure information besides CMV serostatus was available.

This clone was seen once. What it recognizes is unknown. With 60 Vbeta and 13 Jbeta primers, the PCR was carried out. Measured with immunoSEQ multiplex PCR; TCRdb has only the in-frame clones, and not every one. The data contain about 130,000 clones, about 80% of them seen just once; the ten biggest clones take up just over 2.5%. This clonotype originated in a man in his thirties or forties in good health and CMV-seronegative. Sequencing input: PBMCs.

The CDR3, as DNA: TGTGCCAGCAGCCCCCGGACAGGGGGCCGCGAGCAGTACTTC. Protein: CASSPRTGGREQYF. The V and J genes are TRBV7-2 and TRBJ2-7; 11 nucleotides agree with TRBD1. Germline V CDR1 and CDR2: SGHTA, FQGNSA. The junction had 6 bases not matched to a gene; V was cut back by 5 bases and J by 6 bases. There are 14 residues in the CDR3.